This TCR beta chain was found in a study of blood T cell repertoires in COVID-19. Study at large: Researchers got acute and convalescent COVID-19 samples from the United States, Italy and Spain. PBMCs, B-cell-depleted T cells, or T cells provided the cDNA or gDNA that made up the material.

Trimming took 0 bases from V and 1 from J, leaving 15 bases between them. The germline CDR1 and CDR2 sequences are MNHEY and SMNVEV (reference sequence). The CDR3 is made up of 17 amino acids. In the original analysis: Reference gene primers were amplified, and this amplification served to estimate nucleated cell counts. Assay used: immunoSEQ multiplex PCR; TCRdb lists only in-frame clones, some missing. V and J calls and clone size are as listed in that table; D and trimming were resolved from the DNA. The data show nearly 200,000 clones, with almost 85% seen just once and about 6.9% held by the top ten.

The chain employs TRBV27 and TRBJ2-5; the D gene is possibly TRBD2 (5 bases). The sequenced material came from peripheral blood. This clonotype originated in a human donor with acute or convalescent COVID-19. The donor label of this sample is uncertain. The CDR3 sequence: CASSLSLASRSQETQYF. CDR3 sequence (DNA): TGTGCCAGCAGTTTATCGTTGGCTAGCAGGAGCCAAGAGACCCAGTACTTC.